Shown below are 22 T cell receptor beta chains from a single sample sequenced in a study of T cell changes during pregnancy in multiple sclerosis (dated by TCRdb to about 2019). The library relied on the immunoSEQ multiplex PCR assay. TCRdb's version of the immuneACCESS table is confined to in-frame rearrangements and falls short of the full clone set. An unresolved V gene accounts for under half of the shortfall where checked; the remainder is of unknown origin. This sample comprises 100,000 or so clones, about nine tenths of them detected only once. The top ten clones comprise about 3% of the sample. Sequenced here: peripheral blood, sampled after pregnancy. These receptor sequences come from a female donor with multiple sclerosis, enrolled in a pregnancy study.

This rearrangement joins TRBV5-4 to TRBJ2-3; 9 bases map to TRBD2. Looked up from germline, CDR1 is SGHNT and CDR2 is YYREEE (reference sequence). The CDR3 consists of 15 residues. V trimming: 7 bases; J trimming: 1 base; junction bases outside the gene matches: 7. CDR3 residues: CASGRGRGGTDTQYF. The CDR3 DNA reads as TGTGCCAGCGGCCGCGGGAGGGGCGGCACAGATACGCAGTATTTT.

Comment on this clone: The junction and the germline gene differ at one end; a read error may be behind it. This rearrangement joins TRBV2 to TRBJ2-7; the match to TRBD1 covers 9 bases. Germline V gene data show CDR1 as SNHLY and CDR2 as FYNNEI. CDR3 length: 15 residues. CDR3: CASREGQGFGYEQYF. The DNA for the CDR3 is TGTGCCAGCAGGGAAGGACAGGGGTTTGGCTACGAGCAGTACTTC.

V gene TRBV4-1 combines with J gene TRBJ2-1; D is ambiguous. Germline CDR1 reads MGHRA; CDR2 reads YSYEKL. V was trimmed by 0 bases and J by 8 bases, leaving 8 bases between them. This CDR3 spans 13 amino acids. CDR3 DNA sequence: TGCGCCAGCAGCCAAGAATTAGTAGATGAGCAGTTCTTC. Translation: CASSQELVDEQFF.

V and J are TRBV19 and TRBJ1-2, with D uncertain. V dropped 5 bases and J dropped 10 bases, with 14 bases sitting between them. The CDR3 is made up of 12 amino acids. The V gene's germline CDR1 is LNHDA and CDR2 SQIVND (reference sequence). The CDR3 nucleotides read TGTGCCAGTAGTGTACATGGGAGGGTCTACACCTTC. The encoded protein is CASSVHGRVYTF.

This chain connects TRBV9 to TRBJ1-2, with D possibly TRBD1 on 5 matching bases. CDR3 size: 16 residues. V lost 0 bases to trimming and J lost 5 bases, with 17 bases between them. CDR1 is SGDLS and CDR2 is YYNGEE in the germline V gene. The CDR3 sequence: CASSVGGRELPYGYTF. The CDR3 DNA reads as TGTGCCAGCAGCGTAGGGGGGAGGGAGTTACCTTATGGCTACACCTTC. Complete variable domain (other parts from reference TRBV9 and TRBJ1-2): DSGVTQTPKHLITATGQRVTLRCSPRSGDLSVYWYQQSLDQGLQFLIQYYNGEERAKGNILERFSAQQFPDLHSELNLSSLELGDSALYFCASSVGGRELPYGYTFGSGTRLTVV.

The V and J genes are TRBV6-1 and TRBJ1-4, with 7 nucleotides matching TRBD1. The CDR3 covers 14 residues. CDR1 is MNHNS, CDR2 SASEGT, per germline. V trimming: 7 bases; J trimming: 8 bases; junction bases outside the gene matches: 10. Here the CDR3 DNA reads TGTGCCAGCATGGAAGGGGGCAATTGGGAAAAACTGTTTTTT. As protein: CASMEGGNWEKLFF.

The V call is TRBV14, the J call TRBJ2-1; 7 bases are shared with TRBD2. The length of the CDR3 is 15 residues. Germline lookup yields CDR1 SGHDN and CDR2 FVKESK. V lost 2 bases to trimming and J lost 7 bases; unmatched junction nucleotides: 8. DNA for the CDR3: TGTGCCAGCAGCCAACCGGGACTACAGCTGAATGAGCAGTTCTTC. Amino acid sequence: CASSQPGLQLNEQFF.

The gene calls are TRBV12-5 and TRBJ2-1, with unresolved D. CDR1 is LGHNT and CDR2 is FRNRAP in the germline V gene. The CDR3 is 12 residues long. V shed 4 bases and J shed 8 bases, with 9 bases lying between them. For the CDR3, the DNA is TGTGCTAGTGGTTCCCACGCGGATGAGCAGTTCTTC. Protein product: CASGSHADEQFF. Combining the CDR3 with reference TRBV12-5 and TRBJ2-1 gives the whole variable domain DARVTQTPRHKVTEMGQEVTMRCQPILGHNTVFWYRQTMMQGLELLAYFRNRAPLDDSGMPKDRFSAEMPDATLATLKIQPSEPRDSAVYFCASGSHADEQFFGPGTRLTVL.

The chain couples TRBV7-8 to TRBJ2-1; 9 positions match TRBD2. The trim removed 5 bases at V and 16 bases at J, leaving 15 bases unmatched. The germline CDR1 and CDR2 sequences are SGHVS and FQNEAQ. This CDR3 has 14 residues. The CDR3 reads CASSPARTAGGRFF. The DNA of the CDR3 is TGTGCCAGCAGCCCAGCGCGAACGGCGGGGGGGCGTTTCTTC.

This chain joins TRBV28 and TRBJ1-2; tentative D call: TRBD1 (6 bases). The CDR3 is 19 amino acids. V was pared by 4 bases and J by 2 bases, with 26 bases between. Germline values: CDR1 MDHEN, CDR2 SYDVKM. The CDR3 region has the DNA TGTGCCAGCAGTTCCCTTCGGGGGGCCCAGGGGAAGAGGAACTATGGCTACACCTTC. This encodes CASSSLRGAQGKRNYGYTF.

V usage is TRBV30 and J usage is TRBJ1-4; 11 bases line up with TRBD1. Germline loops: CDR1 GTSNPN, CDR2 SVGIG (reference sequence). J gave up 10 bases and V 3 bases, and 10 bases lay outside the gene matches. This CDR3 is 15 amino acids long. CDR3 bases: TGTGCCTGGAGAAGGGACAGGGGGGCGTCTGGAAAACTGTTTTTT. Translation: CAWRRDRGASGKLFF.

The chain links TRBV7-9 to TRBJ1-2, with 9 positions matching TRBD1. The CDR3 consists of 14 residues. V was pared by 5 bases and J by 8 bases, with 9 bases of the junction left unmatched. Germline-derived CDR1 and CDR2 are SEHNR and FQNEAQ (reference sequence). The CDR3 here is CASSRDRDTTGYTF. For the CDR3, the DNA is TGTGCCAGCAGCCGGGACAGGGATACAACGGGCTACACCTTC.

This clone came up once. The chain carries TRBV5-1 and TRBJ2-1; possibly TRBD2 for D (5 bases). CDR3 length: 12 amino acids. Germline CDR1 and CDR2: SGHRS and YFSETQ. Trimming left V 6 bases short and J 4 bases short, with 8 bases between. The CDR3 DNA reads as TGCGCCAGCACGGGATCTTACAATGAGCAGTTCTTC. Its protein product is CASTGSYNEQFF.

The chain couples TRBV5-1 to TRBJ2-2; 7 bases are a match to TRBD1. The CDR3 has 14 residues. The germline gives CDR1 SGHRS, CDR2 YFSETQ. V dropped 5 bases and J dropped 8; count of bases not matched to a gene: 9. CDR3 DNA: TGCGCCAGCAGTGGGGGACAGCCTAGGGGGGAGCTGTTTTTT. This encodes CASSGGQPRGELFF. Variable domain in full (rest from reference TRBV5-1 and TRBJ2-2): KAGVTQTPRYLIKTRGQQVTLSCSPISGHRSVSWYQQTPGQGLQFLFEYFSETQRNKGNFPGRFSGRQFSNSRSEMNVSTLELGDSALYLCASSGGQPRGELFFGEGSRLTVL.

The rearrangement uses TRBV4-1 and TRBJ1-4; 10 nucleotides line up with TRBD1. The V gene's germline CDR1 is MGHRA and CDR2 YSYEKL. V lost 0 bases, J lost 7 bases, and 11 bases stayed unmatched. This CDR3 has 18 residues. The CDR3 nucleotides are TGCGCCAGCAGCCAAGATTTTTCAGCGGGGACAGGGGTTGAAAAACTGTTTTTT. This codes for CASSQDFSAGTGVEKLFF.

The rearrangement joins TRBV19 to TRBJ1-1; D not resolved. Germline values: CDR1 LNHDA, CDR2 SQIVND (reference sequence). The CDR3 contains 14 residues. V lost 5 bases and J 6 bases, leaving 16 bases between the germline ends. This CDR3 reads CASSFPGNNAEAFF. The CDR3 nucleotides read TGTGCCAGTAGTTTCCCGGGGAACAACGCTGAAGCTTTCTTT. Combining the CDR3 with reference TRBV19 and TRBJ1-1 gives the whole variable domain DGGITQSPKYLFRKEGQNVTLSCEQNLNHDAMYWYRQDPGQGLRLIYYSQIVNDFQKGDIAEGYSVSREKKESFPLTVTSAQKNPTAFYLCASSFPGNNAEAFFGQGTRLTVV.

DNA for the CDR3: TGTGCCAGCGGTGCGGGGGGCTACAATGAGCAGTTCTTC. It translates to CASGAGGYNEQFF. The chain couples TRBV2 to TRBJ2-1; TRBD2 agrees at 8 bases. CDR1 is SNHLY, CDR2 FYNNEI, per germline. This CDR3 region has 13 residues. V was clipped by 8 bases and J by 3 bases; unmatched bases: 3.

The chain combines TRBV2 with TRBJ1-3, with D possibly TRBD1 on 5 matching bases. Germline V CDR1 and CDR2: SNHLY, FYNNEI. There are 15 residues in the CDR3. V lost 8 bases and J lost 0, with 14 bases in between. CDR3 sequence reads: CASGGTVTSGNTIYF. The CDR3 DNA follows: TGTGCCAGCGGCGGGACGGTAACCTCTGGAAACACCATATATTTT.

The J gene is TRBJ1-3, the V gene TRBV6-6; a weak D match, TRBD1 (6 bases). CDR1 is MNHNY, CDR2 SVGAGI, per germline (reference sequence). V was clipped by 6 bases and J by 4 bases, with 13 bases between them. This CDR3 is built from 14 residues. CDR3 nucleotides: TGTGCCAGCAGCCACTCAGGGGACGGAAACACCATATATTTT. Translating gives CASSHSGDGNTIYF.

The V gene is TRBV14, the J gene TRBJ2-7, with D possibly TRBD2 on 5 matching bases. This CDR3 has 17 residues. Trimming stripped 5 bases from V and 2 bases from J, with 22 bases between. Per germline, CDR1 SGHDN and CDR2 FVKESK. This chain's CDR3 is CASSAADYLRAPYEQYF. CDR3 nucleotide sequence: TGTGCCAGCAGCGCCGCTGACTATCTCCGGGCCCCCTACGAGCAGTACTTC.

This chain connects TRBV5-1 to TRBJ2-1, with D perhaps matching TRBD2 (5 bases). V shed 1 base and J shed 0 bases, with 11 bases lying between them. Per the germline V gene, CDR1 is SGHRS and CDR2 is YFSETQ. The CDR3 loop spans 16 amino acids. The DNA for the CDR3 is TGCGCCAGCAGCTTGAGGGTAGCGAACTCCTACAATGAGCAGTTCTTC. Its translation is CASSLRVANSYNEQFF.

The rearrangement uses TRBV4-2 and TRBJ2-1; 11 bases line up with TRBD2. Germline V gene lookup returns CDR1 LGHNA and CDR2 YNFKEQ. The CDR3 has 15 amino acids. The V gene end was trimmed by 8 bases and the J gene end by 3 bases; junction bases not matched to a gene: 6. The CDR3 DNA is TGTGCCAGCGTGGATAGCGGGGGGGTCTACAATGAGCAGTTCTTC. This translates into CASVDSGGVYNEQFF.